This T cell receptor beta chain appears in the sequencing data of a study of blood T cell repertoires in COVID-19. As for the study in general: The study drew acute and convalescent COVID-19 samples from the United States, Italy and Spain. The analysed material was cDNA or gDNA that came from T cells, B-cell-depleted T cells, or PBMCs.

The CDR3 has 15 amino acids. Trimming shortened V by 0 bases and J by 4 bases, and 13 bases separated the two germline ends. The germline gives CDR1 SGDLS, CDR2 YYNGEE. Sequenced by immunoSEQ multiplex PCR; TCRdb stores in-frame clones only, minus some. The sample yields roughly 260,000 clones, 90% seen once. The rearrangement links TRBV9 to TRBJ1-2, with D possibly TRBD1 on 6 matching bases. The receptor's source is a woman in her thirties or forties with acute or convalescent COVID-19. Sequences were obtained from peripheral blood. The CDR3 reads CASSVALTGSYGYTF. The CDR3 DNA reads TGTGCCAGCAGCGTAGCGTTAACAGGGTCCTATGGCTACACCTTC.